This TCR beta chain was identified during a study of CD8 T cells in Susac syndrome. V gave up 0 bases and J gave up 12 bases, with 9 bases separating them. The CDR3 loop spans 11 amino acids. CDR1 and CDR2 from the germline V gene are LGHDT and YNNKEL (reference sequence). About 0.5 to 1 ug RNA was reverse transcribed with random hexamers. Each CDR3 protein is one row after TCRdb ran MiXCR on the immunoSEQ multiplex PCR reads. The data show approximately 160,000 distinct CDR3 sequences, with around 93% seen just once and approximately 0.14% held by the top ten. Sequencing was performed on CD4+ T cells from PBMCs. The sequence derives from a human donor in good health. The V gene is TRBV3-1, the J gene TRBJ2-7; D gene uncertain. The CDR3 region is CASSQDAAPYF. Written as DNA, the CDR3 is TGTGCCAGCAGCCAAGACGCAGCCCCGTACTTC.